These 11 T cell receptor beta chains share one sample of origin, sequenced in a study of molecular identifiers for immune sequencing clone quantification. MiXCR was run by TCRdb on the PCR reads, yielding one entry per CDR3 protein. The table lists about 630,000 distinct CDR3 sequences, 25% of them singletons. Sequenced material: naive CD8+ T cells from blood, with Jurkat cell RNA spiked in. Regarding subset: FACS-sorted CD8+CD4-CCR7+CD45RA+ naive T cells. The receptor set was obtained from a human donor in good health. Some libraries in this study had Jurkat cell RNA spiked in.

About this clonotype: One base away lies a much larger clone, so this may be a sequencing read error. The chain links TRBV18 to TRBJ2-7; the D gene is possibly TRBD1 (5 bases). From germline, CDR1 is KGHSH and CDR2 LQKENI. The V and J ends lost 3 bases and 5 bases respectively, with 17 bases between them. The CDR3 runs 15 residues. For the CDR3, the DNA is TGTGCCAGCTCACCTTCCGGGTCAGGGTTCCACGAGCAGTACTTC. Its translation: CASSPSGSGFHEQYF.

This clonotype was counted only a few times. CDR3 amino acids: CASSPDWAQLFF. The DNA for the CDR3 is TGTGCCAGCAGTCCCGACTGGGCTCAGCTGTTTTTT. The V and J genes are TRBV12-3 or TRBV12-4 and TRBJ2-2, with no clear D. The CDR3 is 12 residues long. The V gene lost 5 bases and the J gene lost 12 bases, with 13 bases spanning the gap.

The chain recombines TRBV28 with TRBJ2-3; possible D gene TRBD1, 5 bases. Germline V gene sequence: CDR1 MDHEN, CDR2 SYDVKM. The CDR3 contains 15 residues. Trimming stripped 4 bases from V and 0 bases from J, with 11 bases between. The CDR3 loop reads CASSSQGSSTDTQYF. The CDR3 region has the DNA TGTGCCAGCAGTTCGCAGGGTTCGAGCACAGATACGCAGTATTTT.

V gene TRBV20-1 combines with J gene TRBJ2-7; D is possibly TRBD2 (6 bases). V lost 1 base, J lost 5 bases, and 9 bases lay in between. The CDR3 loop spans 12 amino acids. The germline V gene has CDR1 DFQATT and CDR2 SNEGSKA (reference sequence). The CDR3 nucleotides read TGCAGTGCTAGAGTCGCTAGCGACGAGCAGTACTTC. Protein: CSARVASDEQYF.

The chain joins TRBV29-1 to TRBJ2-1; D is possibly TRBD2 (6 bases). Germline assignment: CDR1 SQVTM and CDR2 ANQGSEA. The V end lost 7 bases, the J end lost 7 bases, and 20 bases lay between the germline ends. The CDR3 sequence is 14 residues long. CDR3 sequence: CSASDYPQSNEQFF. CDR3 sequence (DNA): TGCAGCGCCTCGGACTACCCTCAATCGAATGAGCAGTTCTTC.

Of note for this clonotype: Given a much more abundant clone one base away, this may be a read error. The chain couples TRBV27 to TRBJ2-3, with TRBD2 matching over 8 bases. The germline gives CDR1 MNHEY, CDR2 SMNVEV (reference sequence). The CDR3 has 17 amino acids. For the CDR3, the DNA is TGTGCCAACAGTTTAATCCCACTAGCGGAGGGCACAGATACGCAGTATTTT. It codes for CANSLIPLAEGTDTQYF.

As regards this clonotype: It may be a read error: a sequence one base away is much more abundant. This chain joins TRBV2 and TRBJ2-7; D is perhaps TRBD1 (5 bases). The CDR3 loop spans 13 amino acids. Germline CDR1 is SNHLY and CDR2 is FYNNEI. The V end was cut by 5 bases, the J end by 4 bases, with 12 bases between. The CDR3 DNA follows: TGTGCCAGCAGTATGACAGACATGTACGAGCAGTACTTC. Translated, it gives CASSMTDMYEQYF.

This clonotype was observed a few times. The chain links TRBV27 to TRBJ2-7, with 10 positions matching TRBD2. Germline lookup yields CDR1 MNHEY and CDR2 SMNVEV (reference sequence). V lost 5 bases and J lost 5; bases outside the gene matches: 9. The CDR3 has 15 residues. CDR3 DNA: TGTGCCAGCAGTCCTGAAGCGGGAGGGACCCACGAGCAGTACTTC. As protein: CASSPEAGGTHEQYF.

This clonotype has only one observation. This may be a read error, as it is one base from a much larger clone. The gene calls are TRBV13 and TRBJ1-1; no firm D call. In germline, CDR1 is PRHDT, CDR2 FYEKMQ (reference sequence). The CDR3 sequence is 11 residues long. CDR3 nucleotide sequence: TGTGCCAGCAGCCCACTGGCTGAAGCTTCCTTT. Translation gives CASSPLAEASF.

The chain combines TRBV28 with TRBJ2-7; TRBD2 matches 12 bases. The CDR3 has 16 residues. V shed 4 bases and J 0 bases; nucleotides not matched to a gene: 4. CDR1 and CDR2 from the germline V gene are MDHEN and SYDVKM. The CDR3 nucleotides read TGTGCCAGCAGTTCCAGACTAGCGGGGGTCTCCTACGAGCAGTACTTC. This codes for CASSSRLAGVSYEQYF.

This clonotype occurred a few times. The chain combines TRBV5-8 with TRBJ1-1, with D possibly TRBD1 on 6 matching bases. There are 15 residues in the CDR3. Germline CDR1 reads SGHTS; CDR2 reads YDEGEE. V lost 0 bases and J 4 bases, leaving 13 bases between the germline ends. The CDR3 region has the DNA TGTGCCAGCAGCTTGGTTTCAGGGGAGGGCACTGAAGCTTTCTTT. Translating it yields CASSLVSGEGTEAFF. The complete variable domain, with remaining parts taken from reference TRBV5-8 and TRBJ1-1, reads EAGVTQSPTHLIKTRGQQATLRCSPISGHTSVYWYQQALGLGLQFLLWYDEGEERNRGNFPPRFSGRQFPNYSSELNVNALELEDSALYLCASSLVSGEGTEAFFGQGTRLTVV.